The entry below gives a single T cell receptor beta chain sequence along with its context. As originally analysed: Reference gene primer amplification in the assay estimated nucleated cell counts. The repertoire was sequenced with immunoSEQ multiplex PCR; TCRdb's copy has only in-frame clones and lacks some. From that table come the V and J calls and clone size; the DNA was used to work out D and trimming. The sample yields tens of thousands of clones, 80% to 85% seen once. The record originates from a study of blood T cell repertoires in COVID-19. For the study at large: There were acute and convalescent COVID-19 samples, and they came from the United States, Italy and Spain. T cells, B-cell-depleted T cells, or PBMCs provided the cDNA or gDNA that served as material.

Sequenced input: peripheral blood. The TCR sequence derives from a human donor in a cohort sampled during active COVID-19.

CDR3 DNA: TGTGCCAGCAGCGTAAAGTGGGGGGGCCCCAATGAGCAGTTCTTC. Protein sequence: CASSVKWGGPNEQFF. This rearrangement joins TRBV9 to TRBJ2-1; D perhaps matches TRBD2 (7 bases). This CDR3 spans 15 amino acids. V was cut by 1 base and J by 6 bases, with 14 bases left in between. Germline CDR1 and CDR2: SGDLS and YYNGEE.